This T cell receptor (beta chain) was profiled in a study of shared clonotypes between healthy human individuals. Study information: Three plates each covered CD4 naive and memory; CD8 naive two, CD8 memory one. Study conclusions and caveats: Represented diversity (both genetic and exposure-history) was limited by the small number of donors. Around 4.7% of naive CD4 clonotypes were shared across a few donors.

As concerns this clone: No antigen is known for it.

Measured with immunoSEQ multiplex PCR; TCRdb has only the in-frame clones, and not every one. The sample lists around 200,000 clones, about 93% occurring once. This CDR3 has 14 residues. The V gene's germline CDR1 is MNHNY and CDR2 SVGAGI (reference sequence). Trimming took 4 bases from V and 5 from J; bases not matched to a gene: 8. The origin of this receptor is a woman in her thirties in good health. The source material was naive CD4+ T cells sorted from blood. Sample subset: CD45RA+ positively selected. The J gene is TRBJ2-7, the V gene TRBV6-6; 7 bases line up with TRBD1. The CDR3: CASSSFDRAHEQYF. CDR3 coding DNA: TGTGCCAGCAGTTCCTTCGACAGGGCCCACGAGCAGTACTTC.